This entry lists 28 T cell receptor beta chains sequenced from one sample in a study of blood T cell repertoires in COVID-19. Data came from immunoSEQ multiplex PCR; TCRdb stores just in-frame clones and leaves some out. The table lists 110,000 to 150,000 clones, around four fifths of them singletons. The sample was PBMCs or T cells enriched from blood (not recorded which). The receptors stem from a woman aged 40 to 50 who had recovered from COVID-19.

V usage is TRBV2 and J usage is TRBJ1-6, with D possibly TRBD1 on 6 matching bases. Deletions cut 4 bases from V and 9 bases from J, with 13 bases between. Per germline, CDR1 SNHLY and CDR2 FYNNEI. CDR3 length: 14 amino acids. Written as DNA, the CDR3 is TGTGCCAGCAGTGCTGAGGGGGGGAGTTCACCCCTCCACTTT. It yields the protein CASSAEGGSSPLHF. Combining the CDR3 with reference TRBV2 and TRBJ1-6 gives the whole variable domain EPEVTQTPSHQVTQMGQEVILRCVPISNHLYFYWYRQILGQKVEFLVSFYNNEISEKSEIFDDQFSVERPDGSNFTLKIRSTKLEDSAMYFCASSAEGGSSPLHFGNGTRLTVT.

V usage is TRBV28 and J usage is TRBJ1-1; TRBD1 agrees at 7 bases. The CDR3 totals 13 residues. The J segment lost 7 bases and the V segment lost 4 bases, leaving 6 bases of the junction unmatched. Germline V lookup: CDR1 MDHEN, CDR2 SYDVKM. CDR3 sequence (DNA): TGTGCCAGCAGTTCAGGGGGAACGAATGAAGCTTTCTTT. Translating it yields CASSSGGTNEAFF. The variable domain in full, completed from reference TRBV28 and TRBJ1-1, reads DVKVTQSSRYLVKRTGEKVFLECVQDMDHENMFWYRQDPGLGLRLIYFSYDVKMKEKGDIPEGYSVSREKKERFSLILESASTNQTSMYLCASSSGGTNEAFFGQGTRLTVV.

This chain links TRBV5-1 with TRBJ2-3, with D maybe TRBD2 (6 bases). The CDR3 has 14 residues. In germline, CDR1 is SGHRS, CDR2 YFSETQ. Trimming shortened V by 6 bases and J by 2 bases, and 13 bases separated the two germline ends. The CDR3, as DNA: TGCGCCAGCAAATTGGACTATTTCACAGATACGCAGTATTTT. Amino acid sequence: CASKLDYFTDTQYF.

A word on this clone: Other DNA sequences within the sample encode an identical CDR3. V and J are TRBV27 and TRBJ1-2; D possibly corresponds to TRBD1 (5 bases). Trimming shortened V by 6 bases and J by 4 bases, and 12 bases separated the two germline ends. Germline lookup yields CDR1 MNHEY and CDR2 SMNVEV (reference sequence). The CDR3 runs 13 residues. The CDR3 sequence: CASSLGGGYGYTF. For the CDR3, the DNA is TGTGCCAGCAGCTTGGGGGGGGGCTATGGCTACACCTTC.

Only one count was recorded for this clone. One end of the junction is discordant with germline, which a read error may explain. This chain joins TRBV5-5 and TRBJ2-2; 8 bases match TRBD1. Germline V lookup: CDR1 SGHKS, CDR2 YYEKEE (reference sequence). This CDR3 is built from 15 residues. The CDR3 DNA sequence: TGTGCCAGCAGCCCCAGGACAGGGAACCCCGGGGAGCTGTTTTTT. It translates to CASSPRTGNPGELFF.

This clone came up once. The V and J genes are TRBV29-1 and TRBJ2-2; tentative D call: TRBD1 (5 bases). The CDR3 sequence is 14 residues long. Germline values: CDR1 SQVTM, CDR2 ANQGSEA. Trimming took off 4 bases at V and 7 bases at J, with 16 bases between the two ends. CDR3 amino acids: CSVAVQGTDGELFF. In DNA, the CDR3 is TGCAGCGTTGCAGTCCAGGGAACCGACGGGGAGCTGTTTTTT.

This clone is a singleton in its sample. This chain links TRBV4-1 with TRBJ2-7; TRBD1 is a possible D gene (5 bases). The germline CDR1 and CDR2 sequences are MGHRA and YSYEKL. Trimming removed 0 bases at V and 2 bases at J, with 14 bases between. The CDR3 has 16 amino acids. CDR3 region: CASSQETGHSTYEQYF. The CDR3 DNA reads TGCGCCAGCAGCCAAGAAACAGGACACTCAACCTACGAGCAGTACTTC.

The rearrangement uses TRBV3-1 (or the pseudogene TRBV3-2) and TRBJ1-4; D perhaps matches TRBD1 (5 bases). The CDR3 length is 15 residues. Trimming removed 7 bases from V and 2 bases from J, with 14 bases in between. In germline, CDR1 is LGHDT, CDR2 YNNKEL (reference sequence). The CDR3 spells CASNQNRGTNEKLFF. Written as DNA, the CDR3 is TGTGCCAGCAACCAGAACCGGGGGACTAATGAAAAACTGTTTTTT.

This clone was detected once. J is TRBJ1-2 and V is TRBV19; perhaps TRBD1 as D (6 bases). Germline-derived CDR1 and CDR2 are LNHDA and SQIVND (reference sequence). The CDR3 has 15 residues. With 5 bases removed from V and 1 base from J, the gap between germline ends came to 14 bases. The CDR3 sequence is CASSFGQTINYGYTF. CDR3 nucleotide sequence: TGTGCCAGTAGTTTCGGACAGACGATTAACTATGGCTACACCTTC.

This clone has only one observation. CDR3: CASSLETEQYF. The CDR3 bases are TGTGCCAGCAGCTTAGAGACAGAGCAGTACTTC. The gene calls are TRBV7-8 and TRBJ2-7; the D is unclear. This CDR3 has 11 amino acids. Per the germline V gene, CDR1 is SGHVS and CDR2 is FQNEAQ. Trimming pared 1 base from V and 7 bases from J, leaving 5 bases between.

This clone was detected ten times or more. CDR3 amino acids: CASSPGLAGGSDTQYF. CDR3 bases: TGTGCCAGCTCACCCGGACTAGCGGGGGGTTCAGATACGCAGTATTTT. The chain recombines TRBV18 with TRBJ2-3; 14 nucleotides line up with TRBD2. In germline, CDR1 is KGHSH, CDR2 LQKENI. CDR3 length equals 16 residues. With V trimmed by 3 bases and J by 4 bases, 3 bases remained unmatched.

The table lists this clone with a count of one. The rearrangement uses TRBV9 and TRBJ1-1, with 7 positions matching TRBD1. Trimming at V came to 3 bases and at J to 8 bases, leaving 7 bases not matched to a gene. CDR1 SGDLS and CDR2 YYNGEE come from the germline V gene. This CDR3 contains 13 residues. The CDR3 coding sequence is TGTGCCAGCAGCGGTGGGTCCAGGGGGGAAGCTTTCTTT. Its protein is CASSGGSRGEAFF.

The rearrangement uses TRBV30 and TRBJ2-1; weak D call: TRBD2 (5 bases). V was pared by 1 base and J by 4 bases, with 5 bases between. This CDR3 region has 12 residues. Germline V lookup: CDR1 GTSNPN, CDR2 SVGIG (reference sequence). The CDR3 DNA is TGTGCCTGGAGTGGAGGGTACAATGAGCAGTTCTTC. It encodes CAWSGGYNEQFF.

The genes are TRBV15 and TRBJ2-5; TRBD2 matches 8 bases. CDR1 is LNHNV, CDR2 YYDKDF, per germline (reference sequence). This CDR3 has 16 amino acids. Trimming removed 5 bases from V and 2 bases from J; junction bases left unmatched: 10. CDR3 in amino acids: CATSRGGPGGQETQYF. The CDR3 DNA reads as TGTGCCACCAGCCGGGGGGGGCCCGGCGGACAAGAGACCCAGTACTTC.

The chain has TRBV27 and TRBJ2-6; possible D gene TRBD2, 6 bases. CDR1 MNHEY and CDR2 SMNVEV come from the germline V gene (reference sequence). V lost 6 bases and J 0 bases, leaving 18 bases between the germline ends. There are 18 residues in the CDR3. Here the CDR3 DNA reads TGTGCCAGCAGGCTCGGTTACGGAGGGTACTCTGGGGCCAACGTCCTGACTTTC. It is translated as CASRLGYGGYSGANVLTF.

The V gene is TRBV29-1, the J gene TRBJ1-2, with 9 bases aligning to TRBD1. Germline trimming cut 4 bases from V and 5 bases from J; bases unmatched to any gene: 8. Looked up from germline, CDR1 is SQVTM and CDR2 is ANQGSEA. The CDR3 spans 14 residues. CDR3: CSVGGEDRGYGYTF. The CDR3 DNA is TGCAGCGTTGGAGGGGAGGACAGGGGATATGGCTACACCTTC.

The gene calls are TRBV7-9 and TRBJ2-5; a weak D match, TRBD1 (7 bases). Trimming pared 5 bases from V and 4 bases from J, leaving 11 bases between. This CDR3 has 13 residues. Germline V lookup: CDR1 SEHNR, CDR2 FQNEAQ (reference sequence). This CDR3 is CASSGGGLETQYF. The CDR3 DNA follows: TGTGCCAGCAGCGGAGGGGGCTTAGAGACCCAGTACTTC.

The chain carries TRBV4-1 and TRBJ2-7, with 10 bases aligning to TRBD1. CDR3 size: 15 residues. The V gene end was trimmed by 3 bases and the J gene end by 4 bases; junction bases not matched to a gene: 6. The germline CDR1 and CDR2 sequences are MGHRA and YSYEKL. The CDR3 DNA reads TGCGCCAGCAGCCAGACCGGGACAGGGGCATACGAGCAGTACTTC. Translated, it gives CASSQTGTGAYEQYF.

This chain connects TRBV7-9 to TRBJ1-3, with D hard to call. The CDR3 has 16 residues. CDR1 is SEHNR and CDR2 is FQNEAQ in the germline V gene (reference sequence). The V end lost 3 bases, the J end lost 0 bases, and 12 bases lay between the germline ends. The CDR3 region has the DNA TGTGCCAGCAGCTTTGAGGTTTTTTCCTCTGGAAACACCATATATTTT. It codes for CASSFEVFSSGNTIYF.

The rearrangement uses TRBV3-1 (or the pseudogene TRBV3-2) and TRBJ1-1; unclear D gene. This CDR3 comprises 14 residues. Germline-derived CDR1 and CDR2 are LGHDT and YNNKEL (reference sequence). Trimming took 4 bases from V and 6 from J, leaving 15 bases between them. In nucleotides, the CDR3 is TGTGCCAGCAGCCCTAGAGAAAGGTCCGCTGAAGCTTTCTTT. Translation: CASSPRERSAEAFF.

The rearrangement uses TRBV19 and TRBJ2-1; no definite D call. This CDR3 spans 13 amino acids. Trimming removed 8 bases at V and 0 bases at J, with 8 bases between. CDR1 is LNHDA, CDR2 SQIVND, per germline (reference sequence). The chain's CDR3 is CASGYSSYNEQFF. CDR3 nucleotide sequence: TGTGCCAGTGGGTACAGCTCCTACAATGAGCAGTTCTTC.

This clone came up a few times. The V and J genes are TRBV4-1 and TRBJ2-5, with 11 nucleotides matching TRBD1. Germline lookup yields CDR1 MGHRA and CDR2 YSYEKL. There are 16 residues in the CDR3. V trimming: 5 bases; J trimming: 4 bases; junction bases outside the gene matches: 9. CDR3 coding DNA: TGCGCCAGCAGCAACAGGGACAGGGGGGCTTTAGAGACCCAGTACTTC. It is translated as CASSNRDRGALETQYF.

The chain links TRBV19 to TRBJ1-6, with TRBD1 matching 10 bases. The ends lost 3 bases at V and 7 bases at J; junction bases unmatched: 3. CDR1 is LNHDA, CDR2 SQIVND, per germline (reference sequence). The CDR3 runs 15 residues. This chain's CDR3 is CASSIRQGANSPLHF. The CDR3, as DNA: TGTGCCAGTAGTATCCGACAGGGGGCGAATTCACCCCTCCACTTT.

The J gene is TRBJ2-3, the V gene TRBV9; D is uncertain. Germline CDR1 SGDLS, CDR2 YYNGEE. Trimming removed 0 bases from V and 3 bases from J, with 14 bases in between. The CDR3 is made up of 16 amino acids. The CDR3 sequence: CASSVGTSSRTDTQYF. The CDR3 DNA is TGTGCCAGCAGCGTAGGTACATCTTCGAGGACAGATACGCAGTATTTT.

The V call is TRBV29-1, the J call TRBJ1-1; D unclear. CDR1 is SQVTM and CDR2 is ANQGSEA in the germline V gene. Between the trimmed V and J ends, which lost 2 bases and 5 bases, there was a span of 12 bases. The CDR3 covers 13 residues. The CDR3 DNA is TGCAGCGTTGAATTTCCGGGTTGGACTGAAGCTTTCTTT. Translated: CSVEFPGWTEAFF.

The V gene is TRBV27, the J gene TRBJ2-2; D uncertain. The germline V gene has CDR1 MNHEY and CDR2 SMNVEV (reference sequence). Deletions cut 2 bases from V and 2 bases from J, with 9 bases between. The CDR3 runs 15 residues. In DNA form, the CDR3 reads TGTGCCAGCAGTTTAAGCGTTAGAAACACCGGGGAGCTGTTTTTT. It codes for CASSLSVRNTGELFF.

V is TRBV29-1 and J is TRBJ1-1; D gene ambiguous. CDR3 length: 12 residues. Germline values: CDR1 SQVTM, CDR2 ANQGSEA. Trimming left V 0 bases short and J 6 bases short, with 8 bases between. This chain's CDR3 is CSVEDNGAEAFF. CDR3 bases: TGCAGCGTTGAAGATAACGGGGCTGAAGCTTTCTTT. Based on the CDR3 plus reference TRBV29-1 and TRBJ1-1, the full variable domain is SAVISQKPSRDICQRGTSLTIQCQVDSQVTMMFWYRQQPGQSLTLIATANQGSEATYESGFVIDKFPISRPNLTFSTLTVSNMSPEDSSIYLCSVEDNGAEAFFGQGTRLTVV.

CDR3 region: CASSQGAGLAGGPTWSSYNEQFF. CDR3 DNA: TGTGCCAGCAGCCAAGGAGCGGGACTAGCGGGAGGGCCAACTTGGAGCTCCTACAATGAGCAGTTCTTC. The chain is built from TRBV4-2 and TRBJ2-1; 16 bases are shared with TRBD2. After removal of 1 base from V and 0 bases from J, the junction contained 15 bases not matched to a gene. Per the germline V gene, CDR1 is LGHNA and CDR2 is YNFKEQ. The CDR3 spans 23 residues.